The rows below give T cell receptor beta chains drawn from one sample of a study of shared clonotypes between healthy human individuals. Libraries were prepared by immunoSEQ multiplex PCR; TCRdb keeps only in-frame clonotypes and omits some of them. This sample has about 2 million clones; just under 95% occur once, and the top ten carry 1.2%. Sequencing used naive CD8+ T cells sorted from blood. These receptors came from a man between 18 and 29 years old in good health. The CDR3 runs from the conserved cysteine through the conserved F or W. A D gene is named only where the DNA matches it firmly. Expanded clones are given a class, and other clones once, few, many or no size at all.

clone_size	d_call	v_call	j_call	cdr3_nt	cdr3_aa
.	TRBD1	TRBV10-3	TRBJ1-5	TGTGCCATCAGTGACGCCGGACAGGGCGGCAATCAGCCCCAGCATTTT	CAISDAGQGGNQPQHF
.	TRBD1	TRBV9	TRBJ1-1	TGTGCCAGCAGCGTTGGACAGGGCGGTGCGGGAACTTTCTTT	CASSVGQGGAGTFF
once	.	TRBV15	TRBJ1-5	TGTGCCACCAGCAGAGACGGGGGCATTCAGCCCCAGCATTTT	CATSRDGGIQPQHF
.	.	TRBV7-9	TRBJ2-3	TGTGCCAGCAGTTTACCGGAGGCGCCACGCACAGATACGCAGTATTTT	CASSLPEAPRTDTQYF
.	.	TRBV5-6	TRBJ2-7	TGTGCCAGCAGCTCCATAGACGAGAGCTCCTACGAGCAGTACTTC	CASSSIDESSYEQYF
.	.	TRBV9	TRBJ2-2	TGTGCCAGCAGCGTACCAAACACCGGGGAGCTGTTTTTT	CASSVPNTGELFF
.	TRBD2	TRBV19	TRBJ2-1	TGTGCCAGTAGTATTCCTAGCGGGAGGGCCTCAGCCTACAATGAGCAGTTCTTC	CASSIPSGRASAYNEQFF
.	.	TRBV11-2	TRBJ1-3	TGTGCCAGCAGCCCCCACCAATCTGGAAACACCATATATTTT	CASSPHQSGNTIYF
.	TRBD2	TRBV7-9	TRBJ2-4	TGTGCCAGCAGCTTAGTGGCGGGGGGGCTGGACATTCAGTACTTC	CASSLVAGGLDIQYF
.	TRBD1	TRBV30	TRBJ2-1	TGTGCCTGGGGGACAGGAAGCTCCTACAATGAGCAGTTCTTC	CAWGTGSSYNEQFF
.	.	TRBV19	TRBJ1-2	TGTGCCAGTAGTAACCCCGAAGGGTTTTACTATGGCTACACCTTC	CASSNPEGFYYGYTF
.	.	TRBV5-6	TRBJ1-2	TGTGCCAGCAGCTTGGGGGACACCTATGGCTACACCTTC	CASSLGDTYGYTF
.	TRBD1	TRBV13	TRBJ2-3	TGTGCCAGCAGCTCAAACGCGGGCTGGGGGACAGGGTTCGCGGATTCAGGAAGCACAGATACGCAGTATTTT	CASSSNAGWGTGFADSGSTDTQYF
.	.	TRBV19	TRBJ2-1	TGTGCCAGTAGTTGGTTGGGCTTTAGCTCCTACAATGAGCAGTTCTTC	CASSWLGFSSYNEQFF
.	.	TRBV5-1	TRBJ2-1	TGCGCCAGCAGCCCCCTGGGCGCCGAAAGGTACAATGAGCAGTTCTTC	CASSPLGAERYNEQFF
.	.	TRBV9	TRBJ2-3	TGTGCCAGCAGCGTAGACGGCGGAAGCACAGATACGCAGTATTTT	CASSVDGGSTDTQYF
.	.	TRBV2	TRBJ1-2	TGTGCCAGCAGTTCCGGTGGCTACACCTTC	CASSSGGYTF
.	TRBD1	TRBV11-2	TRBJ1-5	TGTGCCAGCAGCTTAAATGAAGGGTCGACAGGGGGCCTCAATCAGCCCCAGCATTTT	CASSLNEGSTGGLNQPQHF
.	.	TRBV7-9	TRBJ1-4	TGTGCCAGCAGCTTTTGGGGGGCAACTAATGAAAAACTGTTTTTT	CASSFWGATNEKLFF
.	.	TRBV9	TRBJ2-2	TGTGCCAGCGCCACAGGCGGGTTCTCCCCCGGGGAGCTGTTTTTT	CASATGGFSPGELFF
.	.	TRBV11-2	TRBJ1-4	TGTGCCAGCAGCTTAGCGCGTGGGGAACTGTTTTTT	CASSLARGELFF
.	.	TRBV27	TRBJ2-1	TGTGCCAGCAGTTCATACAGGGACACAATCTACAATGAGCAGTTCTTC	CASSSYRDTIYNEQFF
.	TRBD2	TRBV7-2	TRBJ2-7	TGTGCCAGCAGCTTACTAGCGGGAGTTTCAAACGAGCAGTACTTC	CASSLLAGVSNEQYF
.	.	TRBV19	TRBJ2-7	TGTGCCAGTCTACGCACTAGGGGAGGAACCTACGAGCAGTACTTC	CASLRTRGGTYEQYF
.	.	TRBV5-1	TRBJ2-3	TGCGCCAGCAGCTCTGCCCTGGGAGATACGCAGTATTTT	CASSSALGDTQYF
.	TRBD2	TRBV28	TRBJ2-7	TGTGCCAGCAGCCCAAGCGGGGGGCTGACCTACGAGCAGTACTTC	CASSPSGGLTYEQYF
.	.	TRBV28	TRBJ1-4	TGTGCCAGCAGTTTAGGAAGTCCGTTAAATGAAAAACTGTTTTTT	CASSLGSPLNEKLFF
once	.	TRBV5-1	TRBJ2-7	TGCGCCAGCAGCTTGGGGACTGCAACCTACGAGCAGTACTTC	CASSLGTATYEQYF
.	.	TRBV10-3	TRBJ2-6	TGTGCCATCAGTAAGGACGACTCTGGGGCCAACGTCCTGACTTTC	CAISKDDSGANVLTF
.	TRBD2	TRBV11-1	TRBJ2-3	TGTGCCAGCAGAAACCGGGACTACCTCACAGATACGCAGTATTTT	CASRNRDYLTDTQYF
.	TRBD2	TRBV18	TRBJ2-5	TGTGCCAGCCAAGATAGCGGGGGGGCCAGAGAGACCCAGTACTTC	CASQDSGGARETQYF
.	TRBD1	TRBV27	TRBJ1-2	TGTGCCAGCAGTTTATCTCCCGGGACAGCCCTTAACTATGGCTACACCTTC	CASSLSPGTALNYGYTF
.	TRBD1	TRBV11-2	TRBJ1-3	TGTGCCAGCAGCTTAGGTGCTGGGACAGGGGGAAACACCATATATTTT	CASSLGAGTGGNTIYF
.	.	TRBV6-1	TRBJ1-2	TGTGCCAGTAGAGACTCCGACTATGGCTACACCTTC	CASRDSDYGYTF
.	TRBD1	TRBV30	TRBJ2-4	TGTGCCTGGAGTGGGGGACAGGGGTATGTAGAAAACATTCAGTACTTC	CAWSGGQGYVENIQYF
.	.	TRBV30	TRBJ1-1	TGTGCCTGGAGTAAGCCCGTCCCCCGCCCAACTGAAGCTTTCTTT	CAWSKPVPRPTEAFF
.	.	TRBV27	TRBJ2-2	TGTGCCAGCAGTTTAAAAGGGAACACCGGGGAGCTGTTTTTT	CASSLKGNTGELFF
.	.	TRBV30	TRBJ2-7	TGTGCCTGGAGTTGGCCCTACCTCTACGAGCAGTACTTC	CAWSWPYLYEQYF
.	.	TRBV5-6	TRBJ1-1	TGTGCCAGCAGCCCGGGGGGTGACACTGAAGCTTTCTTT	CASSPGGDTEAFF
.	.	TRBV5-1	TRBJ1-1	TGCGCCAGCAGCCCGGGGGACTCGGACACTGAAGCTTTCTTT	CASSPGDSDTEAFF
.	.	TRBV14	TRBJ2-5	TGTGCCAGCAGCCGGGACCTAATAAACGGGGAGACCCAGTACTTC	CASSRDLINGETQYF
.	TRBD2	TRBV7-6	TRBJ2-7	TGTGCCAGCAGCTTAACTAGCGCCTACGAGCAGTACTTC	CASSLTSAYEQYF
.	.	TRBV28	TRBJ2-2	TGTGCCAGCCGTTGGGTTGTTGCTGGGGAGCTGTTTTTT	CASRWVVAGELFF
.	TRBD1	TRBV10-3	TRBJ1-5	TGTGCCATCAGTGAGTCGTACGTATTCAGGACAGGGGACAATCAGCCCCAGCATTTT	CAISESYVFRTGDNQPQHF
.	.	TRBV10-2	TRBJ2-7	TGCGCCAGCAGTGAGAGCCCGGGTGGGGCGTTCTACGAGCAGTACTTC	CASSESPGGAFYEQYF
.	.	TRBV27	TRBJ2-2	TGTGCCAGCAGTTTACGTGTCCCGAGACCCCTCGCCGGGGAGCTGTTTTTT	CASSLRVPRPLAGELFF
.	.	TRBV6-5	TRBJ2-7	TGTGCCAGCAGGGGCCCAGAATCCTACGAATCGGGGCAGTACTTC	CASRGPESYESGQYF
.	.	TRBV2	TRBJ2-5	TGTGCCAGCATAGGAGAGCAGGCCGAAGAGACCCAGTACTTC	CASIGEQAEETQYF